The 10 T cell receptor beta chains reported below all come from one sample, sequenced in a study of spatial heterogeneity in lung cancer. Overall study findings and caveats: Tracking of tumor mutation counts was seen in expanded intratumoral alpha and beta TCR counts.

Antigens for these TCRs are unknown. Time point of the sample: sample taken at primary tumor resection. TCRdb re-analysed the 5' RACE reads in MiXCR, keeping a single row per CDR3 protein. The sample has 2,000 to 3,000 distinct CDR3 sequences, less than 8% seen once; the top ten hold about 9.8%. The sequencing used lung tumor tissue, collected at surgery. The source of these receptors is a female donor with early-stage non-small cell lung cancer.

By share, this clonotype ranks as medium-sized (0.01 to 0.1%). This chain joins TRBV7-8 and TRBJ2-1; D is ambiguous. CDR3 length equals 13 residues. Germline assignment: CDR1 SGHVS and CDR2 FQNEAQ. V was trimmed by 5 bases and J by 4 bases, leaving 9 bases between them. The CDR3 sequence is CASSRSQYNEQFF. The CDR3 DNA sequence: TGTGCCAGCAGCCGCTCCCAGTACAATGAGCAGTTCTTC.

This clonotype is deemed medium-sized. The V call is TRBV7-6, the J call TRBJ1-1, with 7 bases lining up with TRBD1. CDR3 length: 14 amino acids. V was clipped by 5 bases and J by 1 base; unmatched bases: 4. The germline V gene encodes CDR1 SGHVS and CDR2 FNYEAQ. The CDR3 loop is CASSAGTANTEAFF. The CDR3 coding sequence is TGTGCCAGCAGCGCTGGGACAGCGAACACTGAAGCTTTCTTT. Supplemented by reference TRBV7-6 and TRBJ1-1, the full variable domain reads GAGVSQSPRYKVTKRGQDVALRCDPISGHVSLYWYRQALGQGPEFLTYFNYEAQQDKSGLPNDRFSAERPEGSISTLTIQRTEQRDSAMYRCASSAGTANTEAFFGQGTRLTVV.

This clonotype was counted at least ten times. The chain recombines TRBV3-1 with TRBJ2-1; D ambiguous. V lost 4 bases, J lost 5 bases, and 6 bases lay in between. This CDR3 is built from 12 residues. CDR1 and CDR2 (germline): LGHDT, YNNKEL (reference sequence). This chain's CDR3 is CASSRQDNEQFF. The CDR3 region has the DNA TGTGCCAGCAGCCGCCAGGACAATGAGCAGTTCTTC.

This clonotype is categorized as medium-sized (0.01 to 0.1%). The chain recombines TRBV30 with TRBJ2-7, with 11 bases that match TRBD1. Germline loops: CDR1 GTSNPN, CDR2 SVGIG (reference sequence). Unmatched junction bases numbered 4, after V lost 2 bases and J lost 13 bases. The CDR3 has 11 residues. The CDR3 DNA sequence: TGTGCCTGGAGTTGGGGACAGGGGGGATACTTC. This codes for CAWSWGQGGYF.

This clonotype is judged medium-sized. The rearrangement joins TRBV5-5 to TRBJ2-1; 7 bases line up with TRBD2. The V gene's germline CDR1 is SGHKS and CDR2 YYEKEE (reference sequence). V shed 2 bases and J 6 bases; nucleotides not matched to a gene: 8. This CDR3 contains 15 residues. The CDR3 DNA is TGTGCCAGCAGCTTTCGACCCGGCGGGGGCAATGAGCAGTTCTTC. Translation: CASSFRPGGGNEQFF.

This clonotype was seen ten or more times. The chain combines TRBV7-2 with TRBJ2-3; D gene ambiguous. Deletions cut 2 bases from V and 2 bases from J, with 8 bases between. The CDR3 runs 14 residues. CDR1 is SGHTA, CDR2 FQGNSA, per germline. The chain's CDR3 is CASSLILLTDTQYF. The CDR3 nucleotides are TGTGCCAGCAGCTTAATACTACTCACAGATACGCAGTATTTT.

By proportion, this clonotype is medium-sized. The chain carries TRBV6-5 and TRBJ2-3; weak D call: TRBD2 (6 bases). Trimming took off 11 bases at V and 0 bases at J, with 24 bases between the two ends. This CDR3 spans 17 amino acids. The germline V gene has CDR1 MNHEY and CDR2 SVGAGI. The CDR3 sequence is CASRWRVRPTSTDTQYF. DNA for the CDR3: TGTGCCTCCCGGTGGAGGGTGCGCCCCACTAGCACAGATACGCAGTATTTT.

The chain has TRBV29-1 and TRBJ2-5, with a possible D match to TRBD2 (6 bases). V shed 6 bases and J shed 3 bases, with 17 bases lying between them. The CDR3 is 14 residues long. Germline V gene lookup returns CDR1 SQVTM and CDR2 ANQGSEA. The CDR3 loop is CSVWTGEAKETQYF. DNA for the CDR3: TGCAGCGTCTGGACGGGGGAAGCCAAAGAGACCCAGTACTTC.

Only a few counts were recorded for this clonotype. This sequence joins TRBV29-1 and TRBJ2-5; 9 bases are a match to TRBD1. With V trimmed by 4 bases and J by 4 bases, 13 bases remained unmatched. CDR1 is SQVTM and CDR2 is ANQGSEA in the germline V gene. CDR3 size: 16 residues. The CDR3 DNA reads as TGCAGCGTTGGGGGCCCCGGGACAGGGTCGGGAGAGACCCAGTACTTC. Encoded protein: CSVGGPGTGSGETQYF.

By its share, this clonotype is medium-sized. The rearrangement joins TRBV6-1 to TRBJ1-2; the D gene is possibly TRBD1 (5 bases). The V gene's germline CDR1 is MNHNS and CDR2 SASEGT. This CDR3 is built from 15 residues. V lost 5 bases to trimming and J lost 6 bases, with 19 bases between them. The CDR3 bases are TGTGCCAGCAGTCCCCAAGGTGGAGGGACCAATGGCTACACCTTC. Its translation: CASSPQGGGTNGYTF.